This record looks at one TCR beta chain sequence and its context. Its antigen remains unknown. The method was immunoSEQ multiplex PCR; TCRdb's version includes in-frame clones alone and lacks a portion of them. The repertoire consists of approximately 1.9 million clones, with around 93% occurring once and the leading ten covering about 1.7%. Naive CD8 cells lacked CD45RO and underwent positive selection for CCR7, leaving out terminally differentiated effector memory CD45RA+ cells. The data were taken from a study of shared clonotypes between healthy human individuals. Study-wide points: Only blood underwent sampling, and tissue repertoires likely differ.

There are 16 residues in the CDR3. Germline CDR1 SGHRS, CDR2 YFSETQ. V shed 4 bases, J shed 4 bases, and the junction held 10 bases outside the gene matches. The V gene is TRBV5-1, the J gene TRBJ1-2; 10 positions match TRBD1. This clonotype was sampled from a man between 18 and 35 years old in good health. Some clones in this sample may be carry-over from other donors' samples. Sequencing was done on a sample of naive CD8+ T cells from PBMCs. CDR3 DNA: TGCGCCAGCAGCCCCTCCCGGGACAGGGGCAGCTATGGCTACACCTTC. Translated: CASSPSRDRGSYGYTF.